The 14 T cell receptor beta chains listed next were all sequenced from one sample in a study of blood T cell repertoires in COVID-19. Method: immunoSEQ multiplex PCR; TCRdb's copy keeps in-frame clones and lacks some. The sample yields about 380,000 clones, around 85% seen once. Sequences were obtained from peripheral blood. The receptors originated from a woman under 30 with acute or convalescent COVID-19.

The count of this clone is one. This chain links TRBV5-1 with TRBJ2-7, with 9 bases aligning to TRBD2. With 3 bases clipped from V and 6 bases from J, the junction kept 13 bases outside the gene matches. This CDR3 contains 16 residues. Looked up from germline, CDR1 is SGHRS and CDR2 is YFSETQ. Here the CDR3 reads CASSWGPGTSIPEQYF. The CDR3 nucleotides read TGCGCCAGCAGCTGGGGTCCCGGGACTAGCATCCCCGAGCAGTACTTC. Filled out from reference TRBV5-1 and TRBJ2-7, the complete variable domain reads KAGVTQTPRYLIKTRGQQVTLSCSPISGHRSVSWYQQTPGQGLQFLFEYFSETQRNKGNFPGRFSGRQFSNSRSEMNVSTLELGDSALYLCASSWGPGTSIPEQYFGPGTRLTVT.

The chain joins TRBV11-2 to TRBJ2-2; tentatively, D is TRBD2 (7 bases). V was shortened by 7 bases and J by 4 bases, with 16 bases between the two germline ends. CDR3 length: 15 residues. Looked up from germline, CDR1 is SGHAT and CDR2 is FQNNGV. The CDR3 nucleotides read TGTGCCAGCACCCTAGGGGGGGGAGGCACCGGGGAGCTGTTTTTT. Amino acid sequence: CASTLGGGGTGELFF.

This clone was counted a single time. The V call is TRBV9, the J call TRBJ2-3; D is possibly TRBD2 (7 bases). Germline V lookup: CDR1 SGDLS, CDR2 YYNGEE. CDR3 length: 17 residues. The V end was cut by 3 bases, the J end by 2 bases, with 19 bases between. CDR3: CASSEFQGGALTDTQYF. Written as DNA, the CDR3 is TGTGCCAGCAGCGAATTCCAAGGGGGGGCGCTCACAGATACGCAGTATTTT.

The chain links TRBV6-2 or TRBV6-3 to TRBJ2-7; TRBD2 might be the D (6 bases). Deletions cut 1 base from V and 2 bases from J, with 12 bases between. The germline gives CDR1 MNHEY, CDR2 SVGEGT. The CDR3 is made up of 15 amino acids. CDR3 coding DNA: TGTGCCAGCAGTTACTGGGAGGTTACCGCCTACGAGCAGTACTTC. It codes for CASSYWEVTAYEQYF.

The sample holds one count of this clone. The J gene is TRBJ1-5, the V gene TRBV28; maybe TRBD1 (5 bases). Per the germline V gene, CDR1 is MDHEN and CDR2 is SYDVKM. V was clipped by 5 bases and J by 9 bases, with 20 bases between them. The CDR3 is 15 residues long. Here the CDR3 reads CASSANRLGGSPQHF. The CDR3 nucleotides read TGTGCCAGCAGTGCCAACAGGCTTGGTGGTTCGCCCCAGCATTTT.

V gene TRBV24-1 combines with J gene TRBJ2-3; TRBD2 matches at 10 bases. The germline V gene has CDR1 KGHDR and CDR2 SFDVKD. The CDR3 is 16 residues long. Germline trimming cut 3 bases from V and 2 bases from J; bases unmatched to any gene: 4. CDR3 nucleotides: TGTGCCACCAGTGATCGTAGCGGGGGGCACACAGATACGCAGTATTTT. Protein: CATSDRSGGHTDTQYF.

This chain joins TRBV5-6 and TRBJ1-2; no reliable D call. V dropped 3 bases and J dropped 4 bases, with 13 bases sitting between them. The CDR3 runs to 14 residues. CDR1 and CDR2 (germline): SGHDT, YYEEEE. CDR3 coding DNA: TGTGCCAGCAGCTCGAACCCTGGCGGCTATGGCTACACCTTC. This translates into CASSSNPGGYGYTF.

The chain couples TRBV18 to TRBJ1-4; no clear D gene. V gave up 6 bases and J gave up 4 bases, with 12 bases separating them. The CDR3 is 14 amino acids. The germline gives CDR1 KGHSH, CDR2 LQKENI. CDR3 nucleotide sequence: TGTGCCAGCTCGAAAGACGGAGGTAATGAAAAACTGTTTTTT. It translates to CASSKDGGNEKLFF.

The CDR3 sequence is CASSFLRGPTNEKLFF. The DNA for the CDR3 is TGTGCCAGCAGTTTCCTCAGGGGGCCGACTAATGAAAAACTGTTTTTT. This chain connects TRBV2 to TRBJ1-4, with TRBD1 matching over 8 bases. Trimming at V came to 5 bases and at J to 2 bases, leaving 7 bases not matched to a gene. Germline V CDR1 and CDR2: SNHLY, FYNNEI. The CDR3 contains 16 residues.

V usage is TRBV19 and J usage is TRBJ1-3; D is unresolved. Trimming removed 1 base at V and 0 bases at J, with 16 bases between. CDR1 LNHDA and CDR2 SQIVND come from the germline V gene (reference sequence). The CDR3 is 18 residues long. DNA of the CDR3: TGTGCCAGTAGTATAGGGCGGAGTCCCACTCACTCTGGAAACACCATATATTTT. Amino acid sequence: CASSIGRSPTHSGNTIYF. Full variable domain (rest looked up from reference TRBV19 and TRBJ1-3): DGGITQSPKYLFRKEGQNVTLSCEQNLNHDAMYWYRQDPGQGLRLIYYSQIVNDFQKGDIAEGYSVSREKKESFPLTVTSAQKNPTAFYLCASSIGRSPTHSGNTIYFGEGSWLTVV.

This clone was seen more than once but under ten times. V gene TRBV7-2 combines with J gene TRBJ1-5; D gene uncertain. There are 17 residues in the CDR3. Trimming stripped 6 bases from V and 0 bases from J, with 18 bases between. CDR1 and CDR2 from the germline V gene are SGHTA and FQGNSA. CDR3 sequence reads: CASSSTLAVTSNQPQHF. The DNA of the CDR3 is TGTGCCAGCAGTTCAACCCTGGCAGTCACTAGCAATCAGCCCCAGCATTTT.

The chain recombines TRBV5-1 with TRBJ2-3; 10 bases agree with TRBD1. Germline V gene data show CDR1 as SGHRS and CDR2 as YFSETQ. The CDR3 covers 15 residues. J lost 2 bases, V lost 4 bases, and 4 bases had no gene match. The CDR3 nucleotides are TGCGCCAGCAGCCCCCGACAGGGGGCCACAGATACGCAGTATTTT. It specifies CASSPRQGATDTQYF.

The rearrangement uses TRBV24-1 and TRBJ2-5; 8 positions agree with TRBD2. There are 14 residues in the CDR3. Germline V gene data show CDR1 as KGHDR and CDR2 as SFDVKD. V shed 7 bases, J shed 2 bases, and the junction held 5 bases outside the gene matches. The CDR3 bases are TGTGCCACCAGAGCGGGAGAGGGTCAAGAGACCCAGTACTTC. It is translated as CATRAGEGQETQYF.

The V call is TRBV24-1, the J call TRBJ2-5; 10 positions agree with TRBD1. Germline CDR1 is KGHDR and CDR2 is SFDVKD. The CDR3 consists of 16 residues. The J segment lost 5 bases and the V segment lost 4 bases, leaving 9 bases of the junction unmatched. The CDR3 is CATSEKTGGTLETQYF. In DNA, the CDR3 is TGTGCCACCAGTGAAAAGACAGGGGGCACTCTCGAGACCCAGTACTTC.